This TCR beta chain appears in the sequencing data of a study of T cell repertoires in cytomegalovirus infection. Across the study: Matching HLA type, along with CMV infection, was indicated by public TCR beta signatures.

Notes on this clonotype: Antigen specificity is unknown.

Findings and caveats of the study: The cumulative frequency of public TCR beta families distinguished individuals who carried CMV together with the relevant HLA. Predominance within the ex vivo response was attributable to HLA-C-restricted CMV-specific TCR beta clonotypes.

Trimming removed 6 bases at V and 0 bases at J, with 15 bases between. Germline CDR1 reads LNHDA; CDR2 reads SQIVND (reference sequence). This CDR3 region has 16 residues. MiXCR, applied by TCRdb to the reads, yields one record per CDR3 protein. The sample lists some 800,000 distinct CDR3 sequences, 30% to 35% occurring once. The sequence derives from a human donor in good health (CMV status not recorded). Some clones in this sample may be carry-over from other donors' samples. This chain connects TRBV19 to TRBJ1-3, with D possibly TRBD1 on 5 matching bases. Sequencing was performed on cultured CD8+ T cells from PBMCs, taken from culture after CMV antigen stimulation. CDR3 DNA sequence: TGTGCCAGTAGCTATGACCTGGGGGTCTCTGGAAACACCATATATTTT. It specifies CASSYDLGVSGNTIYF.